This entry lists 27 T cell receptor beta chains sequenced from one sample in a study of blood T cell repertoires in COVID-19. Data came from immunoSEQ multiplex PCR; TCRdb stores just in-frame clones and leaves some out. The table lists 250,000 to 300,000 clones, 81% of them singletons. Specimen: peripheral blood. The receptor set was obtained from an older woman with active or convalescent COVID-19.

This clone came up once. The rearrangement links TRBV6-6 to TRBJ1-5; TRBD1 matches 8 bases. This CDR3 spans 15 amino acids. CDR1 and CDR2 (germline): MNHNY, SVGAGI (reference sequence). Trimming cost V 6 bases and J 6 bases; bases outside gene matches: 10. CDR3 loop: CASRLTGGLSQPQHF. The CDR3, as DNA: TGTGCCAGCAGGTTAACAGGGGGACTCAGTCAGCCCCAGCATTTT.

This sequence joins TRBV7-8 and TRBJ2-1; no definite D call. Trimming took off 3 bases at V and 5 bases at J, with 17 bases between the two ends. CDR3 size: 16 residues. Germline V gene lookup returns CDR1 SGHVS and CDR2 FQNEAQ. CDR3 DNA sequence: TGTGCCAGCAGCTTCGCCCCCGGCCCTGGGCACAATGAGCAGTTCTTC. Protein: CASSFAPGPGHNEQFF.

V usage is TRBV30 and J usage is TRBJ2-2; maybe TRBD1 (6 bases). Trimming cost V 0 bases and J 4 bases, with 15 bases left between them. This CDR3 spans 16 amino acids. Germline CDR1 is GTSNPN and CDR2 is SVGIG (reference sequence). In DNA, the CDR3 is TGTGCCTGGAGTGTACAGGGTAAAGAGGGCACCGGGGAGCTGTTTTTT. It codes for CAWSVQGKEGTGELFF.

The rearrangement joins TRBV6-5 to TRBJ2-5; perhaps TRBD2 as D (5 bases). In germline, CDR1 is MNHEY, CDR2 SVGAGI. There are 15 residues in the CDR3. V lost 0 bases and J 2 bases, leaving 10 bases between the germline ends. The CDR3 region is CASSYSTGIQETQYF. The CDR3 coding sequence is TGTGCCAGCAGTTACTCGACGGGGATACAAGAGACCCAGTACTTC.

The CDR3 region has the DNA TGTGCCAGCAGCCGGGGGGCAGGGCACCTCTCTGGAAACACCATATATTTT. This gives the protein CASSRGAGHLSGNTIYF. The genes are TRBV9 and TRBJ1-3; tentatively, D is TRBD1 (6 bases). Germline-derived CDR1 and CDR2 are SGDLS and YYNGEE. V lost 4 bases and J 0 bases, leaving 17 bases between the germline ends. There are 17 residues in the CDR3. The whole variable domain, filled in from reference TRBV9 and TRBJ1-3, reads DSGVTQTPKHLITATGQRVTLRCSPRSGDLSVYWYQQSLDQGLQFLIQYYNGEERAKGNILERFSAQQFPDLHSELNLSSLELGDSALYFCASSRGAGHLSGNTIYFGEGSWLTVV.

The rearrangement links TRBV15 to TRBJ1-2; 9 bases fit TRBD1. The CDR3 is made up of 14 amino acids. Trimming removed 1 base from V and 3 bases from J; junction bases left unmatched: 0. Germline V CDR1 and CDR2: LNHNV, YYDKDF (reference sequence). The CDR3 spells CATSRGDRDYGYTF. CDR3 nucleotide sequence: TGTGCCACCAGCAGAGGGGACAGGGACTATGGCTACACCTTC.

This clone was seen a few times. The V and J genes are TRBV19 and TRBJ1-1; 7 nucleotides agree with TRBD1. The CDR3 spans 15 residues. The V segment lost 1 base and the J segment 0 bases; nucleotides outside the gene matches: 2. In germline, CDR1 is LNHDA, CDR2 SQIVND (reference sequence). The DNA for the CDR3 is TGTGCCAGTAGTATAGTGCAGGGGGTGAACACTGAAGCTTTCTTT. Translation: CASSIVQGVNTEAFF.

This rearrangement joins TRBV6-2 or TRBV6-3 to TRBJ2-1; D might be TRBD1 (6 bases). The CDR3 runs to 17 residues. V lost 0 bases, J lost 0 bases, and 12 bases lay in between. Per germline, CDR1 MNHEY and CDR2 SVGEGT. The CDR3 DNA sequence: TGTGCCAGCAGTTACTCGGGTCAGGGGAGCTCCTACAATGAGCAGTTCTTC. It is translated as CASSYSGQGSSYNEQFF.

The CDR3 is CASSPGLAGMTGELFF. In DNA, the CDR3 is TGTGCCAGCAGCCCGGGACTAGCGGGTATGACCGGGGAGCTGTTTTTT. V gene TRBV7-3 combines with J gene TRBJ2-2, with 12 bases that match TRBD2. With V trimmed by 5 bases and J by 5 bases, 6 bases remained unmatched. In germline, CDR1 is SGHTA, CDR2 FQGTGA. The CDR3 consists of 16 residues.

In its sample, this clone was seen a few times. The chain combines TRBV6-5 with TRBJ1-3, with 11 nucleotides matching TRBD1. CDR3 size: 14 residues. Germline trimming cut 5 bases from V and 6 bases from J; bases unmatched to any gene: 3. Germline CDR1 reads MNHEY; CDR2 reads SVGAGI. Here the CDR3 reads CASSRGQGANTIYF. The CDR3 DNA sequence: TGTGCCAGCAGTCGCGGACAGGGGGCAAACACCATATATTTT.

The chain combines TRBV7-2 with TRBJ2-7; 9 bases match TRBD1. The CDR3 has 16 residues. The junction had 11 bases not matched to a gene; V was cut back by 5 bases and J by 3 bases. Germline CDR1 and CDR2: SGHTA and FQGNSA. CDR3 DNA: TGTGCCAGCAGCCGTATCCAGGGACAGGGATTCTACGAGCAGTACTTC. Encoded protein: CASSRIQGQGFYEQYF.

This clone was recorded a few times. This chain uses TRBV6-6 with TRBJ2-7, with TRBD1 matching 8 bases. Germline-derived CDR1 and CDR2 are MNHNY and SVGAGI (reference sequence). The length of the CDR3 is 15 residues. The V segment lost 5 bases and the J segment 4 bases; nucleotides outside the gene matches: 10. DNA for the CDR3: TGTGCCAGCAGTCGATCCGGGACAGGACCATACGAGCAGTACTTC. It codes for CASSRSGTGPYEQYF.

V gene TRBV19 combines with J gene TRBJ1-5, with TRBD1 identical over 9 bases. J lost 3 bases, V lost 8 bases, and 11 bases had no gene match. Germline loops: CDR1 LNHDA, CDR2 SQIVND (reference sequence). CDR3 length: 16 amino acids. DNA of the CDR3: TGTGCCAGTGGCAACCTGGGACAGGGCCACAATCAGCCCCAGCATTTT. Protein: CASGNLGQGHNQPQHF. Together with reference TRBV19 and TRBJ1-5, the CDR3 gives the full variable domain: DGGITQSPKYLFRKEGQNVTLSCEQNLNHDAMYWYRQDPGQGLRLIYYSQIVNDFQKGDIAEGYSVSREKKESFPLTVTSAQKNPTAFYLCASGNLGQGHNQPQHFGDGTRLSIL.

The V call is TRBV7-9, the J call TRBJ1-5; 10 bases map to TRBD1. Germline-derived CDR1 and CDR2 are SEHNR and FQNEAQ (reference sequence). The CDR3 sequence is 15 residues long. The J segment lost 7 bases and the V segment lost 3 bases, leaving 6 bases of the junction unmatched. Here the CDR3 DNA reads TGTGCCAGCAGCTTGGGACAGGGGCGAGCCCAGCCCCAGCATTTT. It encodes CASSLGQGRAQPQHF.

V gene TRBV5-4 combines with J gene TRBJ2-1, with a weak D call TRBD1 (5 bases). V lost 0 bases and J 7 bases, leaving 14 bases between the germline ends. Germline loops: CDR1 SGHNT, CDR2 YYREEE (reference sequence). This CDR3 contains 15 residues. CDR3 DNA sequence: TGTGCCAGCAGCTTGGTTGGACACCTGGAGAATGAGCAGTTCTTC. Translation: CASSLVGHLENEQFF.

The J gene is TRBJ1-1, the V gene TRBV12-3 or TRBV12-4; D is unclear. V lost 3 bases and J 8 bases, leaving 10 bases between the germline ends. The CDR3 extends over 12 amino acids. For the CDR3, the DNA is TGTGCCAGCAGTTTGGTACAGCGGGAAGCTTTCTTT. It yields the protein CASSLVQREAFF.

This sequence joins TRBV10-3 and TRBJ1-5; the D gene is possibly TRBD1 (5 bases). The CDR3 is 15 amino acids. Trimming cost V 5 bases and J 3 bases, with 14 bases left between them. Germline CDR1 reads ENHRY; CDR2 reads SYGVKD. CDR3 region: CAISPSQEINQPQHF. The CDR3 DNA is TGTGCCATCAGTCCGTCACAGGAGATCAATCAGCCCCAGCATTTT.

This CDR3 reads CASSDPQGSETQYF. The CDR3 DNA is TGTGCCAGCAGCGATCCACAGGGCTCGGAGACCCAGTACTTC. This chain uses TRBV5-5 with TRBJ2-5, with D perhaps TRBD1 (6 bases). The germline V and J ends were trimmed by 4 bases and 5 bases, with 15 bases remaining between them. CDR3 length: 14 amino acids. Germline V gene data show CDR1 as SGHKS and CDR2 as YYEKEE (reference sequence). The full variable domain, with the rest looked up from reference TRBV5-5 and TRBJ2-5, is DAGVTQSPTHLIKTRGQQVTLRCSPISGHKSVSWYQQVLGQGPQFIFQYYEKEERGRGNFPDRFSARQFPNYSSELNVNALLLGDSALYLCASSDPQGSETQYFGPGTRLLVL.

The V and J genes are TRBV3-1 (or the pseudogene TRBV3-2) and TRBJ2-7, with 10 bases matching TRBD2. The CDR3 extends over 16 amino acids. Germline assignment: CDR1 LGHDT and CDR2 YNNKEL (reference sequence). After removal of 1 base from V and 2 bases from J, the junction contained 5 bases not matched to a gene. The CDR3 bases are TGTGCCAGCAGCCAAGGTAGCGGGGGGCGTGCCTACGAGCAGTACTTC. This translates into CASSQGSGGRAYEQYF.

The V call is TRBV6-1, the J call TRBJ1-5; D possibly corresponds to TRBD1 (6 bases). Germline V gene data show CDR1 as MNHNS and CDR2 as SASEGT. V was cut by 3 bases and J by 2 bases, with 11 bases left in between. This CDR3 has 15 amino acids. This chain's CDR3 is CASSERTDGNQPQHF. CDR3 nucleotides: TGTGCCAGCAGTGAGAGGACAGATGGCAATCAGCCCCAGCATTTT.

The chain recombines TRBV3-1 (or the pseudogene TRBV3-2) with TRBJ2-3; TRBD2 aligns across 8 bases. There are 15 residues in the CDR3. V was pared by 8 bases and J by 1 base, with 8 bases of the junction left unmatched. Looked up from germline, CDR1 is LGHDT and CDR2 is YNNKEL (reference sequence). CDR3 in amino acids: CASAIRGGRTDTQYF. Written as DNA, the CDR3 is TGTGCCAGCGCCATCCGGGGGGGACGCACAGATACGCAGTATTTT.

In its sample, this clone was seen a few times. The chain is built from TRBV4-1 and TRBJ1-5, with 7 bases matching TRBD1. Germline trimming cut 0 bases from V and 2 bases from J; bases unmatched to any gene: 1. CDR1 MGHRA and CDR2 YSYEKL come from the germline V gene. The CDR3 length is 15 residues. The CDR3 spells CASSQEGQRNQPQHF. CDR3 coding DNA: TGCGCCAGCAGCCAAGAGGGACAGCGCAATCAGCCCCAGCATTTT.

The V call is TRBV5-4, the J call TRBJ2-5, with D perhaps matching TRBD2 (7 bases). The V end lost 5 bases, the J end lost 4 bases, and 15 bases lay between the germline ends. The V gene's germline CDR1 is SGHNT and CDR2 YYREEE (reference sequence). This CDR3 is 14 amino acids long. CDR3 loop: CASRGGGPGETQYF. The CDR3 DNA reads TGTGCCAGCAGAGGGGGGGGGCCGGGAGAGACCCAGTACTTC.

The chain employs TRBV28 and TRBJ1-2; D may be TRBD1 (5 bases). This CDR3 has 9 amino acids. Germline CDR1 is MDHEN and CDR2 is SYDVKM. The CDR3 DNA follows: TGTGCGCCCCAGGGTGGCTACACCTTC. It codes for CAPQGGYTF.

V and J are TRBV27 and TRBJ1-6, with 10 bases aligning to TRBD1. V dropped 3 bases and J dropped 7; count of bases not matched to a gene: 0. Germline V gene data show CDR1 as MNHEY and CDR2 as SMNVEV (reference sequence). This CDR3 is built from 14 residues. The CDR3: CASSLDRGNSPLHF. The CDR3, as DNA: TGTGCCAGCAGTTTGGACAGGGGGAATTCACCCCTCCACTTT.

The J gene is TRBJ1-2, the V gene TRBV2; 10 bases map to TRBD1. Germline V gives CDR1 SNHLY, CDR2 FYNNEI. The CDR3 contains 15 residues. V lost 7 bases and J lost 4; bases outside the gene matches: 9. CDR3 in DNA: TGTGCCAGCACCGCAGACAGGGGGCATAGCTATGGCTACACCTTC. It yields the protein CASTADRGHSYGYTF.

The V and J genes are TRBV5-6 and TRBJ2-1, with TRBD1 as a possible D gene (6 bases). The CDR3 length is 17 residues. Germline lookup yields CDR1 SGHDT and CDR2 YYEEEE. Between the trimmed V and J ends, which lost 4 bases and 6 bases, there was a span of 23 bases. The CDR3 loop is CASSTSLDRTRVNEQFF. In DNA form, the CDR3 reads TGTGCCAGCAGCACTTCCCTGGACAGAACAAGAGTCAATGAGCAGTTCTTC.